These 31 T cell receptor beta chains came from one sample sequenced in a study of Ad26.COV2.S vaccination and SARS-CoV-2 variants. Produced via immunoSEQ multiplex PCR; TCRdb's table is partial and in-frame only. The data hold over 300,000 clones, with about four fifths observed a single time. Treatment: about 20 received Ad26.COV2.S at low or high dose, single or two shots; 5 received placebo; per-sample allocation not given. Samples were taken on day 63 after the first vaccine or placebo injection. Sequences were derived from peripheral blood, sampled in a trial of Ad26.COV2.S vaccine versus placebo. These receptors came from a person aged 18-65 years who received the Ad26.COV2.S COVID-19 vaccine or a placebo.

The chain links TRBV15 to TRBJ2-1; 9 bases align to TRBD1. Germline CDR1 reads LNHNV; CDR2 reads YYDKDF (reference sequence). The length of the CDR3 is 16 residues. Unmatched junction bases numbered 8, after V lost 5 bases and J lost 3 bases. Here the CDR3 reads CATSPRRDRVYNEQFF. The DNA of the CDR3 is TGTGCCACCAGCCCTCGCCGGGACAGGGTCTACAATGAGCAGTTCTTC.

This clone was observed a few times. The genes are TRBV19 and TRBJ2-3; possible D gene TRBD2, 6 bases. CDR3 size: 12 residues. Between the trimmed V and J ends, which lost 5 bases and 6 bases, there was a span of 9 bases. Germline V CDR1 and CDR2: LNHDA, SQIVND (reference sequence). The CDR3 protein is CASSRGFDTQYF. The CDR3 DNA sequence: TGTGCCAGTAGTCGGGGGTTTGATACGCAGTATTTT. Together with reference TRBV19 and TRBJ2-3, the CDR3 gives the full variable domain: DGGITQSPKYLFRKEGQNVTLSCEQNLNHDAMYWYRQDPGQGLRLIYYSQIVNDFQKGDIAEGYSVSREKKESFPLTVTSAQKNPTAFYLCASSRGFDTQYFGPGTRLTVL.

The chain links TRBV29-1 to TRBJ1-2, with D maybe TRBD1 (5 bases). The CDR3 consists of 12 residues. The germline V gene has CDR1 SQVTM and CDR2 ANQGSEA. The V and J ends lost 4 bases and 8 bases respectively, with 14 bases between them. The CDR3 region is CSVAQGANGYTF. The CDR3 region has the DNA TGCAGCGTTGCTCAAGGGGCCAACGGCTACACCTTC.

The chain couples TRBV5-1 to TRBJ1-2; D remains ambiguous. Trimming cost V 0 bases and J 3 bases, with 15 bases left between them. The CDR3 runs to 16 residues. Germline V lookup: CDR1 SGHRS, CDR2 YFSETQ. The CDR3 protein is CASSLGPTDGYYGYTF. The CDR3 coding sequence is TGCGCCAGCAGCTTGGGGCCGACTGACGGCTACTATGGCTACACCTTC. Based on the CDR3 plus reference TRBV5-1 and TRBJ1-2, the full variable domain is KAGVTQTPRYLIKTRGQQVTLSCSPISGHRSVSWYQQTPGQGLQFLFEYFSETQRNKGNFPGRFSGRQFSNSRSEMNVSTLELGDSALYLCASSLGPTDGYYGYTFGSGTRLTVV.

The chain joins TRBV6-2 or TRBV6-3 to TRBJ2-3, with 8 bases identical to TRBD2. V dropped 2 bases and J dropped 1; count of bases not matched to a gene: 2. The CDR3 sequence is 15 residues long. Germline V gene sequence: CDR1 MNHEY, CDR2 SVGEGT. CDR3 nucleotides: TGTGCCAGCAGTTACGGGCGGGGGGGCACAGATACGCAGTATTTT. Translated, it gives CASSYGRGGTDTQYF.

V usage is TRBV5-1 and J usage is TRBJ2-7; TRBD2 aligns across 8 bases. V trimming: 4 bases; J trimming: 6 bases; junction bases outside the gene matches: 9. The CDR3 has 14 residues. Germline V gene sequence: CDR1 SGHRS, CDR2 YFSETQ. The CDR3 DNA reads TGCGCCAGCAGCGCCGTAGCGGGGCTTTCCGAGCAGTACTTC. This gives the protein CASSAVAGLSEQYF.

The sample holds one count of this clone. CDR3 DNA sequence: TGTGCTAGTGGGAGAAGGGACTTCGGTGCCAAAAACATTCAGTACTTC. It specifies CASGRRDFGAKNIQYF. This chain connects TRBV12-5 to TRBJ2-4; TRBD2 is a possible D gene (6 bases). The CDR3 length is 16 residues. Germline loops: CDR1 LGHNT, CDR2 FRNRAP. V was cut by 6 bases and J by 1 base, with 16 bases left in between.

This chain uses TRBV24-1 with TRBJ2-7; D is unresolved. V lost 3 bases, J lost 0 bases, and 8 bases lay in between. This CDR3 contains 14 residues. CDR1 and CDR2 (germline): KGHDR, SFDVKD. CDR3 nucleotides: TGTGCCACCAGTGATCCTTCCAGCTCCTACGAGCAGTACTTC. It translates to CATSDPSSSYEQYF.

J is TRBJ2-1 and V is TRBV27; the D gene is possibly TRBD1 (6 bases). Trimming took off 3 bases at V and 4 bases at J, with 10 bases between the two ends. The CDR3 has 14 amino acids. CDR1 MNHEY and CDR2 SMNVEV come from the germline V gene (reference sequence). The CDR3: CASSLTGQYNEQFF. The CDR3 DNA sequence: TGTGCCAGCAGTTTGACAGGCCAATACAATGAGCAGTTCTTC.

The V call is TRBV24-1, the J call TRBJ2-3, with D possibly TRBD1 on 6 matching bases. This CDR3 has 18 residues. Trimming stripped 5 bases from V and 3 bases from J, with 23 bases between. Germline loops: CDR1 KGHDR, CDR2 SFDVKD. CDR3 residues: CATSGAAGVGQGTDTQYF. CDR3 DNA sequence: TGTGCCACCAGTGGAGCGGCAGGGGTGGGGCAGGGGACAGATACGCAGTATTTT.

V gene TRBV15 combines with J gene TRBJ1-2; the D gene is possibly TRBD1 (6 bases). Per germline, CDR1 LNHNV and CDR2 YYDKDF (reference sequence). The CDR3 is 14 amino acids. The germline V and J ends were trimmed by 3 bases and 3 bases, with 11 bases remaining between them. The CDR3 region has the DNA TGTGCCACCAGCAGGACACAGGGTCACTATGGCTACACCTTC. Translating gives CATSRTQGHYGYTF.

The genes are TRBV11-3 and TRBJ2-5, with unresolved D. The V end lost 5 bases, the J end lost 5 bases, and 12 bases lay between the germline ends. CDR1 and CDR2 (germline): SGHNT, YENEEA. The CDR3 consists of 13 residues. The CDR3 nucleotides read TGTGCCAGCAGCGGCCCTTTGTATGAGACCCAGTACTTC. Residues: CASSGPLYETQYF.

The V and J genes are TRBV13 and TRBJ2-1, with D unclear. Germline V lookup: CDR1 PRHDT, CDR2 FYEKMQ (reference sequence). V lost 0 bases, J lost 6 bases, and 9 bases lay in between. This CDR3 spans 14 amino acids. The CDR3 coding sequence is TGTGCCAGCAGCTTAGGCCTAAACCCCAATGAGCAGTTCTTC. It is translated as CASSLGLNPNEQFF. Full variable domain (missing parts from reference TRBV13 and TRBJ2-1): AAGVIQSPRHLIKEKRETATLKCYPIPRHDTVYWYQQGPGQDPQFLISFYEKMQSDKGSIPDRFSAQQFSDYHSELNMSSLELGDSALYFCASSLGLNPNEQFFGPGTRLTVL.

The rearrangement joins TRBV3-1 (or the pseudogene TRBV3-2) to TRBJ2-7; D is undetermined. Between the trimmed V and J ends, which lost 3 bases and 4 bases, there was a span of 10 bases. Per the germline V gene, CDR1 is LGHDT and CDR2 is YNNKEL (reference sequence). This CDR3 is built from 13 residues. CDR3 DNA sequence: TGTGCCAGCAGCCATCCGAGCACGTACGAGCAGTACTTC. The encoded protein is CASSHPSTYEQYF.

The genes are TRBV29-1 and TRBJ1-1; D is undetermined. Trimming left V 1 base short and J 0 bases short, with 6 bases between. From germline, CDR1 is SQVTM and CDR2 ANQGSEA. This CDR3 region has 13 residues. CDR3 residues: CSVEGTLNTEAFF. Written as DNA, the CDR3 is TGCAGCGTTGAAGGAACCCTGAACACTGAAGCTTTCTTT. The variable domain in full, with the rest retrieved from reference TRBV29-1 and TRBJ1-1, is SAVISQKPSRDICQRGTSLTIQCQVDSQVTMMFWYRQQPGQSLTLIATANQGSEATYESGFVIDKFPISRPNLTFSTLTVSNMSPEDSSIYLCSVEGTLNTEAFFGQGTRLTVV.

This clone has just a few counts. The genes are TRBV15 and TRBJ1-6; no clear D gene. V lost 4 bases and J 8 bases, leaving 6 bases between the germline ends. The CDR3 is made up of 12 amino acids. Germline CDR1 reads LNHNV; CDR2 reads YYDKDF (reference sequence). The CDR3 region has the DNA TGTGCCACCAGCAAAAGAGATTCACCCCTCCACTTT. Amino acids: CATSKRDSPLHF.

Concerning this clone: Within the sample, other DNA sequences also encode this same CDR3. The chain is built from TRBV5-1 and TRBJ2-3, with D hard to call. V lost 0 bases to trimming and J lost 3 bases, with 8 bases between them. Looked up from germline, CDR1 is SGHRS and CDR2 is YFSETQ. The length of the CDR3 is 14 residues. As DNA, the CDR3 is TGCGCCAGCAGCTTGGAACGGCCTACAGATACGCAGTATTTT. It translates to CASSLERPTDTQYF.

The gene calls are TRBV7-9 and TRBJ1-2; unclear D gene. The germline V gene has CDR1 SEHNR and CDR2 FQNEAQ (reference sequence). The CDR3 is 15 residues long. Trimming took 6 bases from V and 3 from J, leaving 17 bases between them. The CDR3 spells CASSSGRDTDYGYTF. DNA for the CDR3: TGTGCCAGCAGTTCTGGTCGAGACACGGACTATGGCTACACCTTC.

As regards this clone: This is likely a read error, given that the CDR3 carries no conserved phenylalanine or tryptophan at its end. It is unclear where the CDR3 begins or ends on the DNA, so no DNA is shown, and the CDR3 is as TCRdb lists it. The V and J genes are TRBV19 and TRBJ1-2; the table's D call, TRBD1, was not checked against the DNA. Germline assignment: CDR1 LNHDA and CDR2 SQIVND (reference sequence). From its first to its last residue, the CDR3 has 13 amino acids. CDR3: CASSLDRGNQRLY.

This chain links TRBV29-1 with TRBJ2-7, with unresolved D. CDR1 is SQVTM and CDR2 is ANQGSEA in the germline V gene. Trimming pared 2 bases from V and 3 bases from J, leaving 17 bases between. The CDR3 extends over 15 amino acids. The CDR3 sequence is CSVEYLVGPVYEQYF. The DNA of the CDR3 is TGCAGCGTTGAATACTTGGTAGGACCCGTCTACGAGCAGTACTTC.

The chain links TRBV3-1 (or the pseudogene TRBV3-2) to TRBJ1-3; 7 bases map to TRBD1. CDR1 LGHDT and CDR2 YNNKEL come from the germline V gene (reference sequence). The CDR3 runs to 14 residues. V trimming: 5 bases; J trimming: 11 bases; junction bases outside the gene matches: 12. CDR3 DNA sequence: TGTGCCAGCAGCTTAGGTGGGACAGCCAACGCCATATATTTT. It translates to CASSLGGTANAIYF.

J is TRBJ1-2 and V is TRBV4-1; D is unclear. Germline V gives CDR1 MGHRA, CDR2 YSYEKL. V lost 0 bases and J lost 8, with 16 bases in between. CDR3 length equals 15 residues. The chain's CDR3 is CASSQETGLPAGYTF. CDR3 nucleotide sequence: TGCGCCAGCAGCCAAGAGACGGGCCTGCCGGCGGGCTACACCTTC.

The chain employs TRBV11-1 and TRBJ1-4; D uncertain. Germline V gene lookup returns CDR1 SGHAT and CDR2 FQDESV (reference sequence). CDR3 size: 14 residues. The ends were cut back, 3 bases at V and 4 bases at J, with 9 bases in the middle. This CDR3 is CASSFGPINEKLFF. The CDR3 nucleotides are TGTGCCAGCAGCTTTGGTCCGATTAATGAAAAACTGTTTTTT.

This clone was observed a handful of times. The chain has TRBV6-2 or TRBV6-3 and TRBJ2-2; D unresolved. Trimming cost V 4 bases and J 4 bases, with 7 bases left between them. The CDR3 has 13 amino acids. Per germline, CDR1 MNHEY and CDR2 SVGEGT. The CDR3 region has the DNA TGTGCCAGCAGTTCGGGTTTCACCGGGGAGCTGTTTTTT. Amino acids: CASSSGFTGELFF.

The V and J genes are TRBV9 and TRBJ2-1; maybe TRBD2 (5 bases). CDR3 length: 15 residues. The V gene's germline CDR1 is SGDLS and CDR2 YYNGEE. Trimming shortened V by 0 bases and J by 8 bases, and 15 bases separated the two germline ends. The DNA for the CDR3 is TGTGCCAGCAGCGTAGCTGGCGGGTCCAGCGATGAGCAGTTCTTC. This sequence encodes CASSVAGGSSDEQFF.

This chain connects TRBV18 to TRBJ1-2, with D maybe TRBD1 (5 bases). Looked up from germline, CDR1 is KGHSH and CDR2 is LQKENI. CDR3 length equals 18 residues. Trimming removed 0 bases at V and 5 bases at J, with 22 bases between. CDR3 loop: CASSPPPYVGGGQYGYTF. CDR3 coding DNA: TGTGCCAGCTCACCACCGCCCTACGTCGGGGGAGGTCAATATGGCTACACCTTC.

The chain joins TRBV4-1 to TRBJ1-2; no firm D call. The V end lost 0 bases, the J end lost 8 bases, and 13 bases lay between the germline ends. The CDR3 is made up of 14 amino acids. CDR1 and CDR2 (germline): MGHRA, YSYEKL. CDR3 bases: TGCGCCAGCAGCCAAGATTGGAGTTCTGGGGGCTACACCTTC. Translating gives CASSQDWSSGGYTF.

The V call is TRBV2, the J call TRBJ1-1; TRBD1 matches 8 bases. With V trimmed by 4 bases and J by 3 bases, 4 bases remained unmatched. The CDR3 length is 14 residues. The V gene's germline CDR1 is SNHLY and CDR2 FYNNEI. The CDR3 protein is CASSAGGYDTEAFF. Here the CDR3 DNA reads TGTGCCAGCAGTGCAGGGGGCTACGACACTGAAGCTTTCTTT.

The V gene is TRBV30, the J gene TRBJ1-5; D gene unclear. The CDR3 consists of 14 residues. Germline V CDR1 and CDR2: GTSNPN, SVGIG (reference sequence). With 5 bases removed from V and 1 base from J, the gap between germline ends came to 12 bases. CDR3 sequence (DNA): TGTGCCTGGCAGGAGGTCTCAAGCAATCAGCCCCAGCATTTT. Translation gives CAWQEVSSNQPQHF.

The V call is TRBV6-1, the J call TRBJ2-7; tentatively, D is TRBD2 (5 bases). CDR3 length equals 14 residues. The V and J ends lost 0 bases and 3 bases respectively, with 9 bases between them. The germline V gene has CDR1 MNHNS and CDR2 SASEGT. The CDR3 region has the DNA TGTGCCAGCAGTGAAGCGCTAGAGGGCTACGAGCAGTACTTC. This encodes CASSEALEGYEQYF.

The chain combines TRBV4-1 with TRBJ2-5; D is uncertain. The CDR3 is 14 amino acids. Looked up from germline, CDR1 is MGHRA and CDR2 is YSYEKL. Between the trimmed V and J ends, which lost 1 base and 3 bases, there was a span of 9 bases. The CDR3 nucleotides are TGCGCCAGCAGCCAAGGACCAACCGAAGAGACCCAGTACTTC. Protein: CASSQGPTEETQYF.